This passage covers 22 T cell receptor beta chains from one sample sequenced in a study of identical twins. TCRdb re-derived calls from the 5' RACE reads in MiXCR, one entry per CDR3 protein. The data contain roughly 350,000 distinct CDR3 sequences, roughly 9% of them seen just once; the ten biggest clones take up more than 8%. Sequenced sample: naive T cells sorted from blood. Receptors originate from a woman aged 50 to 60 in good health.

The table lists this clonotype with many counts. J is TRBJ1-5 and V is TRBV3-1; D unclear. The CDR3 is made up of 13 amino acids. CDR1 is LGHDT and CDR2 is YNNKEL in the germline V gene (reference sequence). Between the trimmed V and J ends, which lost 0 bases and 6 bases, there was a span of 6 bases. This chain's CDR3 is CASSQETRQPQHF. The CDR3 coding sequence is TGTGCCAGCAGCCAAGAGACCCGTCAGCCCCAGCATTTT. Together with reference TRBV3-1 and TRBJ1-5, the CDR3 gives the full variable domain: DTAVSQTPKYLVTQMGNDKSIKCEQNLGHDTMYWYKQDSKKFLKIMFSYNNKELIINETVPNRFSPKSPDKAHLNLHINSLELGDSAVYFCASSQETRQPQHFGDGTRLSIL.

This clonotype turned up a few times. J is TRBJ1-4 and V is TRBV5-1, with no clear D. The CDR3 is 14 amino acids. Per the germline V gene, CDR1 is SGHRS and CDR2 is YFSETQ. The V gene lost 3 bases and the J gene lost 5 bases, with 11 bases spanning the gap. CDR3 sequence (DNA): TGCGCCAGCAGCTCTGGAATAATAAATGAAAAACTGTTTTTT. This codes for CASSSGIINEKLFF.

The V gene is TRBV27, the J gene TRBJ2-5, with TRBD1 matching 7 bases. The CDR3 spans 15 residues. V lost 5 bases and J lost 2; bases outside the gene matches: 8. Germline values: CDR1 MNHEY, CDR2 SMNVEV (reference sequence). The CDR3 nucleotides are TGTGCCAGCAGTCCCACAGGGGCTAAGCAAGAGACCCAGTACTTC. This gives the protein CASSPTGAKQETQYF.

The chain couples TRBV9 to TRBJ2-5; D might be TRBD2 (7 bases). There are 16 residues in the CDR3. V was clipped by 4 bases and J by 5 bases, with 21 bases between them. Germline CDR1 is SGDLS and CDR2 is YYNGEE. CDR3 loop: CASSRGGSIQSETQYF. The CDR3 region has the DNA TGTGCCAGCAGCAGGGGGGGCAGTATCCAAAGTGAGACCCAGTACTTC.

The chain recombines TRBV6-5 with TRBJ1-1; 8 positions agree with TRBD1. V shed 2 bases and J 1 base; nucleotides not matched to a gene: 3. This CDR3 contains 15 residues. CDR1 is MNHEY and CDR2 is SVGAGI in the germline V gene. CDR3 amino acids: CASSYGQGTNTEAFF. The CDR3 DNA sequence: TGTGCCAGCAGTTACGGACAGGGAACGAACACTGAAGCTTTCTTT.

This clonotype was observed a few times. V usage is TRBV24-1 and J usage is TRBJ2-1; weak D call: TRBD1 (6 bases). CDR1 and CDR2 from the germline V gene are KGHDR and SFDVKD. Trimming removed 9 bases at V and 0 bases at J, with 14 bases between. This CDR3 contains 15 residues. The CDR3 DNA reads TGTGCCACCTCTCAGGGGAGTCGCTCCTACAATGAGCAGTTCTTC. Translating it yields CATSQGSRSYNEQFF.

In its sample, this clonotype was seen a few times. The CDR3: CATSVASDKQFF. As DNA, the CDR3 is TGTGCCACCAGTGTCGCCAGCGACAAGCAGTTCTTC. This chain connects TRBV24-1 to TRBJ2-1; D remains unclear. The CDR3 is 12 residues long. The V gene lost 5 bases and the J gene lost 11 bases, with 12 bases spanning the gap. Germline V CDR1 and CDR2: KGHDR, SFDVKD.

The chain is built from TRBV11-2 and TRBJ1-1; 8 bases line up with TRBD1. The CDR3 has 14 residues. Germline V gives CDR1 SGHAT, CDR2 FQNNGV. The ends lost 5 bases at V and 4 bases at J; junction bases unmatched: 6. CDR3: CASSGRTGPTEAFF. DNA for the CDR3: TGTGCCAGCAGCGGCCGGACAGGGCCCACTGAAGCTTTCTTT. The variable domain in full, completed from reference TRBV11-2 and TRBJ1-1, reads EAGVAQSPRYKIIEKRQSVAFWCNPISGHATLYWYQQILGQGPKLLIQFQNNGVVDDSQLPKDRFSAERLKGVDSTLKIQPAKLEDSAVYLCASSGRTGPTEAFFGQGTRLTVV.

This clonotype turned up a few times. V gene TRBV9 combines with J gene TRBJ2-7, with 10 bases lining up with TRBD2. Unmatched junction bases numbered 5, after V lost 0 bases and J lost 5 bases. From germline, CDR1 is SGDLS and CDR2 YYNGEE. The CDR3 is made up of 15 amino acids. For the CDR3, the DNA is TGTGCCAGCAGCGTAGGGTCTAGCGGGAGCCACGAGCAGTACTTC. Translated, it gives CASSVGSSGSHEQYF.

This clonotype has at least ten counts. The chain joins TRBV7-2 to TRBJ1-1; tentatively, D is TRBD1 (5 bases). The ends were cut back, 4 bases at V and 8 bases at J, with 14 bases in the middle. The germline gives CDR1 SGHTA, CDR2 FQGNSA. CDR3 size: 13 residues. The CDR3 DNA reads TGTGCCAGCAGCTCCAGGGCGAGACAAGAAGCTTTCTTT. It specifies CASSSRARQEAFF.

A few counts support this clonotype. This chain connects TRBV6-4 to TRBJ2-3, with 10 bases identical to TRBD2. Germline V gives CDR1 MRHNA, CDR2 SNTAGT. The J segment lost 5 bases and the V segment lost 0 bases, leaving 8 bases of the junction unmatched. This CDR3 spans 17 amino acids. In DNA form, the CDR3 reads TGTGCCAGCAGTGACTCGACAGCGGGAGGGCCCGGAGATACGCAGTATTTT. Amino acid sequence: CASSDSTAGGPGDTQYF.

This clonotype was observed at least ten times. The rearrangement joins TRBV5-5 to TRBJ2-1; 12 bases map to TRBD2. CDR1 and CDR2 from the germline V gene are SGHKS and YYEKEE (reference sequence). Trimming at V came to 2 bases and at J to 3 bases, leaving 3 bases not matched to a gene. The CDR3 is 16 residues long. CDR3 nucleotides: TGTGCCAGCAGCTTTACTAGCGGGAGGATCTACAATGAGCAGTTCTTC. This encodes CASSFTSGRIYNEQFF.

This chain uses TRBV5-6 with TRBJ2-2; perhaps TRBD1 as D (6 bases). Trimming shortened V by 5 bases and J by 1 base, and 9 bases separated the two germline ends. Germline assignment: CDR1 SGHDT and CDR2 YYEEEE. The CDR3 extends over 14 amino acids. In DNA, the CDR3 is TGTGCCAGCAGGTCGGGACAGAACACCGGGGAGCTGTTTTTT. This translates into CASRSGQNTGELFF.

This clonotype was seen at least ten times. The chain is built from TRBV28 and TRBJ2-5, with D possibly being TRBD1 (5 bases). The germline CDR1 and CDR2 sequences are MDHEN and SYDVKM. The CDR3 runs 12 residues. V gave up 1 base and J gave up 5 bases, with 5 bases separating them. In DNA form, the CDR3 reads TGTGCCAGCAGTTTATACAGGGAGACCCAGTACTTC. Protein product: CASSLYRETQYF.

This clonotype has more than one count but fewer than ten. This chain uses TRBV7-8 with TRBJ2-2, with D perhaps matching TRBD2 (5 bases). The germline V and J ends were trimmed by 1 base and 2 bases, with 11 bases remaining between them. Germline assignment: CDR1 SGHVS and CDR2 FQNEAQ. The CDR3 extends over 16 amino acids. The DNA of the CDR3 is TGTGCCAGCAGCTTAGGTGTTGGACTTAACACCGGGGAGCTGTTTTTT. Protein product: CASSLGVGLNTGELFF.

V is TRBV2 and J is TRBJ1-5, with D possibly being TRBD1 (6 bases). The CDR3 covers 13 residues. Germline V gene sequence: CDR1 SNHLY, CDR2 FYNNEI. V dropped 7 bases and J dropped 0 bases, with 7 bases sitting between them. This chain's CDR3 is CASNRDSNQPQHF. The CDR3 DNA reads as TGTGCCAGCAACAGGGATAGCAATCAGCCCCAGCATTTT.

A few counts support this clonotype. The chain is built from TRBV28 and TRBJ1-2; D uncertain. The CDR3 has 13 amino acids. Germline lookup yields CDR1 MDHEN and CDR2 SYDVKM. The V and J ends lost 8 bases and 4 bases respectively, with 14 bases between them. This chain's CDR3 is CASAPLTPYGYTF. The CDR3 bases are TGTGCCAGCGCCCCCCTGACACCCTATGGCTACACCTTC.

This chain connects TRBV6-2 or TRBV6-3 to TRBJ2-1; 12 bases are shared with TRBD2. This CDR3 comprises 18 residues. Germline values: CDR1 MNHEY, CDR2 SVGEGT. The V and J ends lost 4 bases and 8 bases, in that order; junction bases with no gene match: 15. CDR3 DNA: TGTGCCAGCAGTTCCTCCTCTGGACTAGCGGGGACTTGGGATGAGCAGTTCTTC. Translation gives CASSSSSGLAGTWDEQFF.

The genes are TRBV5-1 and TRBJ2-1; TRBD1 matches 12 bases. Trimming at V came to 4 bases and at J to 10 bases, leaving 9 bases not matched to a gene. This CDR3 contains 15 residues. The V gene's germline CDR1 is SGHRS and CDR2 YFSETQ. The CDR3 here is CASSIQGQGAKEQFF. CDR3 sequence (DNA): TGCGCCAGCAGCATCCAGGGACAGGGGGCCAAAGAGCAGTTCTTC.

The rearrangement joins TRBV27 to TRBJ2-1; D is unclear. With 5 bases removed from V and 5 bases from J, the gap between germline ends came to 22 bases. Germline V lookup: CDR1 MNHEY, CDR2 SMNVEV (reference sequence). The CDR3 extends over 17 amino acids. CDR3 nucleotide sequence: TGTGCCAGCAGTCCCTACCCGACCAAGAAAAAGGACAATGAGCAGTTCTTC. Its protein product is CASSPYPTKKKDNEQFF.

The chain combines TRBV27 with TRBJ1-2, with 8 nucleotides matching TRBD1. V shed 5 bases and J 6 bases; nucleotides not matched to a gene: 8. Germline V gene lookup returns CDR1 MNHEY and CDR2 SMNVEV (reference sequence). The CDR3 is 14 residues long. For the CDR3, the DNA is TGTGCCAGCAGTCGACAGGGGACAAGCAATGGCTACACCTTC. Protein sequence: CASSRQGTSNGYTF.

The rearrangement uses TRBV25-1 and TRBJ2-5, with a possible D match to TRBD1 (6 bases). The CDR3 consists of 14 residues. Germline values: CDR1 MGHDK, CDR2 SYGVNS. The V end was cut by 2 bases, the J end by 5 bases, with 12 bases between. For the CDR3, the DNA is TGTGCCAGCAGTGAACGGGCAGGGGTGGAGACCCAGTACTTC. As protein: CASSERAGVETQYF.